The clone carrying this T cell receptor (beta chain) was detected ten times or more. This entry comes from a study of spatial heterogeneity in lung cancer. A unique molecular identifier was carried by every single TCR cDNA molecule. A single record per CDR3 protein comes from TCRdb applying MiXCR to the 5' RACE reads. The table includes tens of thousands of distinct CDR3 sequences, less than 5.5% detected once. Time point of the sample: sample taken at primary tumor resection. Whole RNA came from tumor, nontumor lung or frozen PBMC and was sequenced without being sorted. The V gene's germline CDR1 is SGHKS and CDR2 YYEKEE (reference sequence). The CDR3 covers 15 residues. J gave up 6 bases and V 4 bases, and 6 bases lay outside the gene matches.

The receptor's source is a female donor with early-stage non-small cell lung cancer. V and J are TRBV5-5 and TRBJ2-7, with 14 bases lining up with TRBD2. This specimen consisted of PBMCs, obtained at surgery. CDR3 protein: CASSRTSGGPGEQYF. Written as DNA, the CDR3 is TGTGCCAGCAGCCGGACTAGCGGGGGGCCGGGCGAGCAGTACTTC.